The 10 T cell receptor beta chains given below trace back to one sample, sequenced in a study of CD8+ T cells in alopecia areata. Reverse transcription of extracted RNA yielded cDNA, which provided the sequencing template. Repertoires were generated with immunoSEQ multiplex PCR, while TCRdb's copy carries only in-frame clones and drops some. The sample lists around 100,000 clones, roughly 50% seen once, with over 9% in the top ten. Indicated treatment: oral pan-JAK inhibitor, 5-10 mg twice daily. This specimen consisted of CD8+ T cells sorted from blood, obtained at week 24, from a patient treated with tofacitinib. The source of these receptors is a human donor with alopecia areata.

The chain is built from TRBV9 and TRBJ2-7; D is perhaps TRBD1 or TRBD2 (5 bases each). The length of the CDR3 is 15 residues. Trimming shortened V by 3 bases and J by 0 bases, and 13 bases separated the two germline ends. In germline, CDR1 is SGDLS, CDR2 YYNGEE. DNA for the CDR3: TGTGCCAGCAGCGACGGGACGGTTAGCTCCTACGAGCAGTACTTC. This codes for CASSDGTVSSYEQYF.

Only a few counts were recorded for this clone. This chain links TRBV27 with TRBJ1-1, with TRBD1 identical over 11 bases. The J segment lost 4 bases and the V segment lost 5 bases, leaving 6 bases of the junction unmatched. Germline CDR1 is MNHEY and CDR2 is SMNVEV (reference sequence). The length of the CDR3 is 15 residues. CDR3: CASSPGTGGLTEAFF. In nucleotides, the CDR3 is TGTGCCAGCAGTCCGGGGACAGGGGGGCTCACTGAAGCTTTCTTT.

V and J are TRBV18 and TRBJ1-1; no reliable D call. Germline loops: CDR1 KGHSH, CDR2 LQKENI. The CDR3 is 14 residues long. Between the trimmed V and J ends, which lost 4 bases and 5 bases, there was a span of 14 bases. The CDR3 DNA follows: TGTGCCAGCTCACTGAAGAGCCGGAGGACTGAAGCTTTCTTT. Residues: CASSLKSRRTEAFF.

The chain combines TRBV4-1 with TRBJ2-6, with 7 positions matching TRBD1. Germline V CDR1 and CDR2: MGHRA, YSYEKL. J was trimmed by 11 bases and V by 2 bases; bases with no gene match: 6. The length of the CDR3 is 14 residues. CDR3 loop: CASSQNDREYVLTF. The CDR3 bases are TGCGCCAGCAGCCAAAACGACAGGGAGTACGTCCTGACTTTC.

V and J are TRBV11-2 and TRBJ2-2; D is unclear. With 1 base removed from V and 3 bases from J, the gap between germline ends came to 6 bases. Germline V gene sequence: CDR1 SGHAT, CDR2 FQNNGV. The CDR3 length is 14 residues. The CDR3 loop reads CASSLGSYTGELFF. The CDR3 coding sequence is TGTGCCAGCAGCTTAGGGAGTTACACCGGGGAGCTGTTTTTT.

V is TRBV9 and J is TRBJ1-5; TRBD1 matches at 9 bases. The CDR3 runs 14 residues. The ends lost 0 bases at V and 5 bases at J; junction bases unmatched: 0. CDR1 SGDLS and CDR2 YYNGEE come from the germline V gene. The CDR3 protein is CASSVGQGDQPQHF. As DNA, the CDR3 is TGTGCCAGCAGCGTAGGACAGGGGGATCAGCCCCAGCATTTT.

The chain has TRBV9 and TRBJ2-1; 9 bases line up with TRBD1. There are 15 residues in the CDR3. CDR1 and CDR2 (germline): SGDLS, YYNGEE. The V and J ends lost 4 bases and 3 bases, in that order; junction bases with no gene match: 5. CDR3 in DNA: TGTGCCAGCAGCACTCGGGACAGGGACTACAATGAGCAGTTCTTC. Protein sequence: CASSTRDRDYNEQFF.

This clone was found once. The chain has TRBV2 and TRBJ1-5; D is uncertain. Looked up from germline, CDR1 is SNHLY and CDR2 is FYNNEI. The V end lost 6 bases, the J end lost 0 bases, and 12 bases lay between the germline ends. The CDR3 is made up of 15 amino acids. The CDR3 protein is CASSDTDYSNQPQHF. CDR3 DNA sequence: TGTGCCAGCAGCGACACAGATTATAGCAATCAGCCCCAGCATTTT.

The chain joins TRBV19 to TRBJ2-7; a weak D match, TRBD2 (6 bases). The germline V gene encodes CDR1 LNHDA and CDR2 SQIVND (reference sequence). V lost 3 bases to trimming and J lost 2 bases, with 11 bases between them. The CDR3 has 14 amino acids. The CDR3 is CASSIGGWTYEQYF. CDR3 in DNA: TGTGCCAGTAGTATCGGGGGTTGGACCTACGAGCAGTACTTC.

The rearrangement links TRBV9 to TRBJ1-4, with a possible D match to TRBD1 (5 bases). V was clipped by 4 bases and J by 12 bases, with 19 bases between them. The CDR3 sequence is 14 residues long. The germline gives CDR1 SGDLS, CDR2 YYNGEE. The DNA of the CDR3 is TGTGCCAGCAGCCCGGGGACGGACCCTTGGGAACTGTTTTTT. Its protein product is CASSPGTDPWELFF.